This record concerns one T cell receptor beta chain sequence. This clonotype appeared a single time. The target of this receptor is not known. No base-level quality is on record; no much larger clone is a single base apart. One read alone is weak evidence. This record comes from a study (dated by TCRdb to about 2015). Concerning the study at large: Whether tumor-infiltrating Tregs in breast cancer are recruited from blood Tregs or converted in situ from other CD4+ T cell subsets was tested. On the study overall, not on this receptor specifically: The larger-cohort validation was restricted to a single TCR beta V-J rearrangement rather than whole repertoires. In terms of TCR gene usage, tumor memory CD4+ T cells clustered together with blood and lymph node memory CD4+ cells, as well as with lymph node naive CD4+ cells. The TCR alpha and beta sequences of tumor-infiltrating Tregs showed the greatest overlap with tumor naive CD4+ T cells, followed by blood naive CD4+ T cells.

From cysteine to phenylalanine, the CDR3 is 16 amino acids long. Just the 48-base CDR3 DNA is kept, in frame starting at base 1. V trim: 8 bases; J trim: 3 bases; unmatched bases: 15. The germline V gene yields SGHTA for CDR1 and FQGNSA for CDR2. Full-length TCR variable regions were amplified by 5' RACE PCR with constant-region reverse primers, and semi-nested PCR with Nested Universal Primer A was subsequently performed. The ReliaPrep RNA Cell Miniprep System was used to extract total RNA, which was then reverse transcribed into 5'RACE-ready cDNA with the SMARTer RACE 5'/3' Kit. Multiplex adaptors were used to barcode the full-length TCR alpha and beta libraries, which were then sequenced on an Illumina MiSeq. Per the source publication's procedure: For each of nine subset-tissue groups, sequencing data from the five patients were pooled, and the groups were compared by unsupervised clustering of TCR gene usage. The Morisita-Horn index was used to calculate repertoire similarity, with shared sequences weighted by how much each contributed to each repertoire. TCRdb took the public reads, trimmed them with fastp at Q25, ran MiXCR for clone calling and kept in-frame beta chains. Here each entry gathers all rows of one CDR3 protein and keeps the most common genes and DNA. TCRdb, not the original authors, processed these V and J calls. The sample table records 6,000 or so distinct CDR3 sequences; just over 30% of these occur just once. The ten biggest clones cover approximately 7.5% of the sample.

The memory CD4+ T cell population was isolated based on a CD4+CD45RO+CD25- phenotype. Tregs, naive and memory CD4+ T cells from tumor, blood and ipsilateral draining lymph nodes of five breast cancer patients underwent full-length TCR alpha and beta sequencing. Tumor tissue, along with lymph nodes from ipsilateral axillary dissection, was perfused with PBS, minced, and then digested using collagenase I and hyaluronidase. Ficoll density gradient centrifugation was used to isolate mononuclear cells from either lymph nodes or around 51 ml of peripheral blood. FACS confirmed that the sorted cell populations were more than 90% pure.

The receptor was derived from a female donor with breast cancer. Recombination joined TRBV7-2 with TRBJ1-2, with 7 bases aligning to TRBD1. Material: memory CD4+ T cells sorted from a lymph node. Sample cell subset or site, as interpreted from the label and publication: memory CD4+ T cells, CD4+CD45RO+CD25-. The DNA sequence is TGTGCCAGCGGCCCTTCTACCGGACAGGCTGACTATGGCTACACCTTC. The resulting protein is CASGPSTGQADYGYTF.